This T cell receptor beta chain emerged from a study of blood T cell repertoires in COVID-19 (dated by TCRdb to about 2020). In terms of the full investigation: Collaborator samples came from the United States, Italy and Spain and covered acute and convalescent phases of COVID-19. The sample metadata nearly always contained a de-identified subject ID, COVID-19 status, age in years and sex. Where available, HLA class I and class II types were obtained from metadata supplied by the sample provider rather than from assay-based typing. The repertoires were released in a freely available public database meant as a resource for research on the immune response to SARS-CoV-2. Subjects who had been exposed to COVID-19, were actively infected with it, or had recovered from it provided the deeply sampled blood TCRbeta repertoires that made up the dataset. Samples came from the ongoing ImmuneRACE study (first 160 participants) plus 1,254 subjects from 6 global collaborators. The material from the prospective study consisted of cDNA or gDNA derived from T cells, B-cell-depleted T cells, or PBMCs.

The CDR3, cysteine through phenylalanine, is 14 amino acids long. Kept here is only the CDR3 DNA, which spans 42 bases and is read in frame from base 1. The trim is 7 bases for V and 1 base for J, with a gap of 13 bases between the germline ends. For CDR1 and CDR2, the germline V gene lists MNHEY and SVGAGI. Each collaborating institution followed its own protocols to collect whole blood in K2EDTA tubes. Collaborator samples were shipped for TCRbeta analysis as frozen whole blood, isolated PBMCs, or DNA extracted from either sample type. TCRbeta CDR3 regions were amplified from genomic DNA by means of the immunoSEQ Assay, a bias-controlled multiplex PCR. For the original study's pipeline: The number of nucleated cells in each sample was estimated by amplification of reference gene primers within the assay. Sequence reads were collapsed and filtered to measure the absolute abundance of every unique TCRbeta CDR3 rearrangement. For each sample, productive Simpson clonality was calculated as the square root of Simpson's diversity index over productive rearrangements. Entries here come from immuneACCESS through TCRdb and include only in-frame sequences with V and J called. Some clones fail to appear in such tables; in the studies checked, an unresolved V gene covers under half of the shortfall, and the cause of the remainder is unknown. V and J calls plus clone size are reproduced from that table; the DNA served to infer D and trimming. The sample contains about 77,000 clones, roughly 78% of them found a single time. The ten largest make up under 5% of the sample.

What the research found in general, with its limitations: Clinical and demographic metadata were provided uncurated, with the amount varying by source and participant.

In the case of this clone: The antigen this receptor binds is unknown. Base qualities are not recorded, but no much larger clone differs from it by a single base.

Sequencing was done on a sample of peripheral blood. This receptor was obtained from a woman in her 70s with acute or convalescent COVID-19. The chain couples TRBV6-5 to TRBJ1-1, with no confidently assigned D gene. The sequence in DNA is TGTGCCAGCAATCCTTCGTACGGGAACACTGAAGCTTTCTTT. Its translation reads: CASNPSYGNTEAFF.